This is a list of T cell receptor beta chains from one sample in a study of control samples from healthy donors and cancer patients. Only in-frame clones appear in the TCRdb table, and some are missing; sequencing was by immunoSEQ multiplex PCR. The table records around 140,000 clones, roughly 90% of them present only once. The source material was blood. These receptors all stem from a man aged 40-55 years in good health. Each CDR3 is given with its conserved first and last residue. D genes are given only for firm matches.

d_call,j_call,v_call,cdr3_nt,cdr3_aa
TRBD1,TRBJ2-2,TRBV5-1,TGCGCCAGCAGCGGGACAGGGAACACCGGGGAGCTGTTTTTT,CASSGTGNTGELFF
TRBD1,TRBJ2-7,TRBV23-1,TGCGCCAGCAGCCCTGGGACAGGGGACCACGAGCAGTACTTC,CASSPGTGDHEQYF
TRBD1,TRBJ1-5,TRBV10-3,TGTGCCATCAGTGAGTACGGGACAGGCGTTCAGCCCCAGCATTTT,CAISEYGTGVQPQHF
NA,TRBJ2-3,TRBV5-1,TGCGCCAGCAGGTGGAGCCCCTACACAGATACGCAGTATTTT,CASRWSPYTDTQYF
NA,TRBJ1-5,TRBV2,TGTGCCAGCAGTGATGGGGGAGCCCAGCATTTT,CASSDGGAQHF
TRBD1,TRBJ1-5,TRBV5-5,TGTGCCAGCAGCTTGGTACAGGGACAGAGAAATCAGCCCCAGCATTTT,CASSLVQGQRNQPQHF
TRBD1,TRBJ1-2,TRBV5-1,TGCGCCAGCAGCCAGGGGACAGGGGGCGATGGCTACACCTTC,CASSQGTGGDGYTF
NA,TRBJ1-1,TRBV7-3,TGTGCCAGCAGCTTAATACCGAACACTGAAGCTTTCTTT,CASSLIPNTEAFF
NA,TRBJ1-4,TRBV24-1,TGTGCCACCAGTGATTTCGGCGAAAAACTGTTTTTT,CATSDFGEKLFF
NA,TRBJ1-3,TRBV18,TGTGCCAGCTCAACCCGGACGGGCCAGGCGGGAAACACCATATATTTT,CASSTRTGQAGNTIYF
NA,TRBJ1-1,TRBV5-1,TGCGCCAGCAGCTTGGCGGGCAGGGGCGTTGACTGGGCTTTCTTT,CASSLAGRGVDWAFF
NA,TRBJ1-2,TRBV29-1,TGCAGCGTCACAGCGATAAACTATGGCTACACCTTC,CSVTAINYGYTF
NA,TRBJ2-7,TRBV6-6,TGTGCCAGCAGTTCCCCGACACTTAGCTCCTACGAGCAGTACTTC,CASSSPTLSSYEQYF
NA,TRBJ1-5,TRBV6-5,TGTGCCAGCAGTTCTCGTCCGAATAGCAATCAGCCCCAGCATTTT,CASSSRPNSNQPQHF
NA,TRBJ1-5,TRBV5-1,TGCGCCAGCAGCTTGGATCATAGCAATCAGCCCCAGCATTTT,CASSLDHSNQPQHF
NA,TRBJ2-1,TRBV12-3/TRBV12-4,TGTGCCAGCAGTGACCAGGGGAATGAGCAGTTCTTC,CASSDQGNEQFF
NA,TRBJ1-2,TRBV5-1,TGCGCCAGCAGCTTGGGATCGAACTATGGCTACACCTTC,CASSLGSNYGYTF